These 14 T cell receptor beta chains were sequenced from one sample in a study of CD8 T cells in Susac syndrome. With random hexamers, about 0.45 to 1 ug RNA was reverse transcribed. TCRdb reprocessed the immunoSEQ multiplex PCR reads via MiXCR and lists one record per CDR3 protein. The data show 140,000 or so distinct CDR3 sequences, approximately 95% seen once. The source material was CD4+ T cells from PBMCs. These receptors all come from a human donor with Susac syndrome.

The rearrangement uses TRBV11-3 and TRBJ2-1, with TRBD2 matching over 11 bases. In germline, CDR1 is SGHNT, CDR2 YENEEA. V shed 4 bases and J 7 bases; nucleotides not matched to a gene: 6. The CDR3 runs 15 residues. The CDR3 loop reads CASSSSGRNLNEQFF. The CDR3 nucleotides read TGTGCCAGCAGCTCTAGCGGGAGGAACTTAAATGAGCAGTTCTTC.

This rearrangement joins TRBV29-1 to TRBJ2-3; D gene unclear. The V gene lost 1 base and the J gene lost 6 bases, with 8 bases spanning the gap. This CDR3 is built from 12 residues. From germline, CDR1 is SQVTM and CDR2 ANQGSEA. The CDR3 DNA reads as TGCAGCGTTGAAGGCAGCGCCGATACGCAGTATTTT. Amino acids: CSVEGSADTQYF.

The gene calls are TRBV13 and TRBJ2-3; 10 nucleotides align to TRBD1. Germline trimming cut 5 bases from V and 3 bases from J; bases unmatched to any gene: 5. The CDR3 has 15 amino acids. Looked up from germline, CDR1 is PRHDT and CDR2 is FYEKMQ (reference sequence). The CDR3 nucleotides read TGTGCCAGCAGCCCCCCGGACAGGGGGACAGATACGCAGTATTTT. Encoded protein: CASSPPDRGTDTQYF.

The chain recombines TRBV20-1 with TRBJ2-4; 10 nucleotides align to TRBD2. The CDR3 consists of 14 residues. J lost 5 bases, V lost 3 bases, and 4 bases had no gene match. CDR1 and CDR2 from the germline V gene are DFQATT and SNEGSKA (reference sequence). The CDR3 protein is CSASGLAGENIQYF. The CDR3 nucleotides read TGCAGTGCTAGCGGTCTAGCGGGGGAAAACATTCAGTACTTC.

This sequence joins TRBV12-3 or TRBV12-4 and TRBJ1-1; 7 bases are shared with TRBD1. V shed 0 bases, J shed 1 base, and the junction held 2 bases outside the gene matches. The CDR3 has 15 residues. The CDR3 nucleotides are TGTGCCAGCAGTTTAGCTGCAGGGGGGAACACTGAAGCTTTCTTT. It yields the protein CASSLAAGGNTEAFF.

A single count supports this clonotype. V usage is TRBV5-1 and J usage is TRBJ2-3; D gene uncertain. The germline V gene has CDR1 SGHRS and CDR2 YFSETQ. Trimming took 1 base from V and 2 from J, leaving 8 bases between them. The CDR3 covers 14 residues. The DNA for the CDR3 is TGCGCCAGCAGCTTGACCAGAGCCACAGATACGCAGTATTTT. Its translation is CASSLTRATDTQYF.

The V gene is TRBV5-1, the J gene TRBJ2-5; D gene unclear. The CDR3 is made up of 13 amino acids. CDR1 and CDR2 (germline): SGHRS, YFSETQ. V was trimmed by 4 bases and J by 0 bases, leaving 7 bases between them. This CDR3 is CASSPLNQETQYF. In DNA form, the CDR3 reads TGCGCCAGCAGCCCCTTGAACCAAGAGACCCAGTACTTC.

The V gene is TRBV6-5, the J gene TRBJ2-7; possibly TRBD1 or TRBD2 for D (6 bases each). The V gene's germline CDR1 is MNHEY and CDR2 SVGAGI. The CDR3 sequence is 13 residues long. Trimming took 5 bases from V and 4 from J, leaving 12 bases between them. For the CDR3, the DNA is TGTGCCAGCAGTGATCAGGGGACTTACGAGCAGTACTTC. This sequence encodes CASSDQGTYEQYF.

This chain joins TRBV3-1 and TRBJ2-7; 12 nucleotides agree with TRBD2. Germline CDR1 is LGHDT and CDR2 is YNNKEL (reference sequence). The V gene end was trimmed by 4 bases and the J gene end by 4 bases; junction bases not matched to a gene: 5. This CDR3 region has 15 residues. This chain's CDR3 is CASSPGTSGPYEQYF. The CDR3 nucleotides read TGTGCCAGCAGCCCGGGGACTAGCGGGCCGTACGAGCAGTACTTC.

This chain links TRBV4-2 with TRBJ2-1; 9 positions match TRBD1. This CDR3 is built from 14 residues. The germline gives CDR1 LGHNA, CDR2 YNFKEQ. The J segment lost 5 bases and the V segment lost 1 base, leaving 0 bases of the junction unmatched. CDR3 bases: TGTGCCAGCAGCCAAGGGGACAGGGACAATGAGCAGTTCTTC. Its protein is CASSQGDRDNEQFF.

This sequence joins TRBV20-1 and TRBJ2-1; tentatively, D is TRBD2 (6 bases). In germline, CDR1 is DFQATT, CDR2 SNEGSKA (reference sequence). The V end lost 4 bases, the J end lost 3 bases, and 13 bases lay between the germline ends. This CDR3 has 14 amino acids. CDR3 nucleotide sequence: TGCAGTGCTATCGGGTATAGCGGCTACAATGAGCAGTTCTTC. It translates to CSAIGYSGYNEQFF.

In DNA, the CDR3 is TGTGCCATTGGAGAAGGCCTAACCTACGAGCAGTACTTC. Protein product: CAIGEGLTYEQYF. The rearrangement uses TRBV10-3 and TRBJ2-7; no clear D gene. The V gene lost 9 bases and the J gene lost 2 bases, with 14 bases spanning the gap. Germline V gene sequence: CDR1 ENHRY, CDR2 SYGVKD. This CDR3 contains 13 residues.

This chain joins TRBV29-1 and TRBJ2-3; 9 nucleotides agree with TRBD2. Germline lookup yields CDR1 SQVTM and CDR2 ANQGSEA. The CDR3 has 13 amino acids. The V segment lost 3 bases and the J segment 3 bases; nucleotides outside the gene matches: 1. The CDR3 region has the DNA TGCAGCGTTGAGAGCGGGGGGACAGATACGCAGTATTTT. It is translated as CSVESGGTDTQYF.

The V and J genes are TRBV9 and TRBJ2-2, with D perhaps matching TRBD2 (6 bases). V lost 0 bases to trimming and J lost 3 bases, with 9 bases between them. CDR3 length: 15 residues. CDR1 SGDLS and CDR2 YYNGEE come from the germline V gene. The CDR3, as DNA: TGTGCCAGCAGCGTAGGCGGCGGGGACACCGGGGAGCTGTTTTTT. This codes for CASSVGGGDTGELFF.